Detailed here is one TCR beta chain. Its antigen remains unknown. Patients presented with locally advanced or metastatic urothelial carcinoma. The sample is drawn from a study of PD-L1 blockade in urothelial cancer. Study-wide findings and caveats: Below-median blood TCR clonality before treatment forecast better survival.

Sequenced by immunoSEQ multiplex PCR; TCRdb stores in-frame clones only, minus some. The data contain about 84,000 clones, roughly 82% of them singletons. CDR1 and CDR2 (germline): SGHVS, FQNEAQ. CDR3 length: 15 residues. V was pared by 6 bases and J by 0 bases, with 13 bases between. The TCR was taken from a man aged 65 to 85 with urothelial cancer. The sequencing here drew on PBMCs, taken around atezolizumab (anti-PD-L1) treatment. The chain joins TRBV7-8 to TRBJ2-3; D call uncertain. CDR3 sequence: CASRESSASTDTQYF. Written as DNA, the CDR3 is TGTGCCAGCAGGGAGTCGTCGGCTAGCACAGATACGCAGTATTTT.